The entry that follows covers one T cell receptor (beta chain) sequence. What it recognizes is unknown. These data come from a study of vaccination and CD4 T cells after COVID-19. The CDR3 contains 13 residues. Between the trimmed V and J ends, which lost 3 bases and 7 bases, there was a span of 15 bases. Germline-derived CDR1 and CDR2 are GTSNPN and SVGIG (reference sequence). CD4+ T cells that had been cultured provided DNA sequenced with the Oncomine TCR Beta short-read assay. TCRdb re-called the PCR reads with MiXCR, one entry per CDR3 protein. The sample has fewer than 15,000 distinct CDR3 sequences, about 53% seen once; the top ten hold 10%. Sample treatment: roughly ten-day PBMC culture with coronavirus spike peptide pools or control peptides (ViraFEST assay).

V usage is TRBV30 and J usage is TRBJ1-2, with D possibly TRBD1 on 5 matching bases. The sequence came from a human donor who had recovered from COVID-19. The sequencing used CD4+ T cells from blood, cultured in vitro, collected before SARS-CoV-2 vaccination. For the CDR3, the DNA is TGTGCCTGGAGAGACCCTAATCAGGGTGGCTACACCTTC. Translated, it gives CAWRDPNQGGYTF.